One T cell receptor beta chain is described in this entry. As handled by the study authors: Reference gene primer amplification gave estimated nucleated cell counts. Here immunoSEQ multiplex PCR was the method, and the copy in TCRdb shows in-frame clones only, minus some. The V and J calls and clone size come from that table; D and trimming were worked out from the DNA. The sample gives some 40,000 clones, around nine tenths of which show up once; roughly a fifth is in the top ten. There are 15 residues in the CDR3. V was cut by 5 bases and J by 1 base, with 14 bases left in between. Germline CDR1 and CDR2: SGHTA and FQGTGA. This entry is derived from a study of blood T cell repertoires in COVID-19. Study context: COVID-19 samples, acute and convalescent, were from the United States, Italy and Spain. PBMCs, B-cell-depleted T cells, or T cells were the source of the cDNA or gDNA that made up the material.

Sequenced sample: peripheral blood. The V call is TRBV7-3, the J call TRBJ1-1; D is ambiguous. This TCR was recovered from a man aged 70 or older with acute or convalescent COVID-19. CDR3 amino acids: CASSLYGLRNTEAFF. The CDR3 DNA is TGTGCCAGCAGCCTATACGGACTGCGGAACACTGAAGCTTTCTTT.